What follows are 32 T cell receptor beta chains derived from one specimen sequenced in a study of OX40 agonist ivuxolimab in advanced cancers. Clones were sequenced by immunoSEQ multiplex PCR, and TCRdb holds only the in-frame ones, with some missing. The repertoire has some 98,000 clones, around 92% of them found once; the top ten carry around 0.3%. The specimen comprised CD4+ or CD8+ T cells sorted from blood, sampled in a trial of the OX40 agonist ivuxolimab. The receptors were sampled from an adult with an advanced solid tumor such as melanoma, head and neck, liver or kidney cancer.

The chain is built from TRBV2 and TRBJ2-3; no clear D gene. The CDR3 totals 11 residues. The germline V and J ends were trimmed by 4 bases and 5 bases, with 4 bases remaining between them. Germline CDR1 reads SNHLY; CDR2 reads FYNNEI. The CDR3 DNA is TGTGCCAGCAGTGCGAAAGATACGCAGTATTTT. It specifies CASSAKDTQYF. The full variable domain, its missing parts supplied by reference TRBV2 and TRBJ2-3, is EPEVTQTPSHQVTQMGQEVILRCVPISNHLYFYWYRQILGQKVEFLVSFYNNEISEKSEIFDDQFSVERPDGSNFTLKIRSTKLEDSAMYFCASSAKDTQYFGPGTRLTVL.

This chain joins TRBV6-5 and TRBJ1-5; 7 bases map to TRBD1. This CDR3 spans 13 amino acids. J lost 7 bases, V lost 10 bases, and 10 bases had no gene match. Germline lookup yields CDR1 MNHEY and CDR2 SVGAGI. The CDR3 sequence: CATSREGAQPQHF. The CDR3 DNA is TGTGCCACCTCGAGGGAGGGGGCACAGCCCCAGCATTTT.

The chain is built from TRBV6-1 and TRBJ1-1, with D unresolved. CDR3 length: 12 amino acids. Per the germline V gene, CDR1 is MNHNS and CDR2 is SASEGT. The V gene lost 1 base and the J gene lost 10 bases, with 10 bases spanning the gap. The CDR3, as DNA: TGTGCCAGCAGTGAAGTCCTTCGGGTAGCTTTCTTT. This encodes CASSEVLRVAFF.

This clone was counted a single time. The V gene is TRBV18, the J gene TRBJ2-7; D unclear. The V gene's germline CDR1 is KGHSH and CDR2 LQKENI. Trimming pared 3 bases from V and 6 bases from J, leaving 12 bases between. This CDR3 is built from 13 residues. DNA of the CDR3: TGTGCCAGCTCACCGTCTGGGCAGTCCGAGCAGTACGTC. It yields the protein CASSPSGQSEQYV.

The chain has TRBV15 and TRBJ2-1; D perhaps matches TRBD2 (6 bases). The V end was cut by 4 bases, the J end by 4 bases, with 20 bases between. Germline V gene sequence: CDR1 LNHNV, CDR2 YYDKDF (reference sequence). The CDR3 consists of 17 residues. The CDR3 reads CATSKLPGTPGYNEQFF. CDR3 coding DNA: TGTGCCACCAGCAAACTCCCCGGGACTCCAGGGTACAATGAGCAGTTCTTC.

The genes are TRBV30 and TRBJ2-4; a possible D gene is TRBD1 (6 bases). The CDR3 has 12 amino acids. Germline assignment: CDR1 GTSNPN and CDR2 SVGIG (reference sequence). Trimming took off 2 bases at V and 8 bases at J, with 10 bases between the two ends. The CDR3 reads CAWSYDRYIQYF. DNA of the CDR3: TGTGCCTGGAGTTACGACAGGTACATTCAGTACTTC.

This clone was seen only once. As DNA, the CDR3 is TGTGCCAGCAGCCCAACCCTCGGACTAGCGCTGAGCACAGATACGCAGTATTTT. Protein: CASSPTLGLALSTDTQYF. The genes are TRBV13 and TRBJ2-3, with TRBD2 matching over 9 bases. The germline V gene has CDR1 PRHDT and CDR2 FYEKMQ (reference sequence). The CDR3 extends over 18 amino acids. Trimming removed 5 bases from V and 0 bases from J; junction bases left unmatched: 12.

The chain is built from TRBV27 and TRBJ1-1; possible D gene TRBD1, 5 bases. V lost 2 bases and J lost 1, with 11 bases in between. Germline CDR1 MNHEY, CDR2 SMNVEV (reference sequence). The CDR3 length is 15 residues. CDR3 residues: CASSLILGANTEAFF. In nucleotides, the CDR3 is TGTGCCAGCAGTTTAATTCTCGGGGCGAACACTGAAGCTTTCTTT.

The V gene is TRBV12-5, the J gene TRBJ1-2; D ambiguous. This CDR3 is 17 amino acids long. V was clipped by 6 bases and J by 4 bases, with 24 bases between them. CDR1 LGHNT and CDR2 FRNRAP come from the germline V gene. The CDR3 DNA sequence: TGTGCTAGTGGCACGCCCGTCGGGAGGGAGTGGGGCTATGGCTACACCTTC. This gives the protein CASGTPVGREWGYGYTF.

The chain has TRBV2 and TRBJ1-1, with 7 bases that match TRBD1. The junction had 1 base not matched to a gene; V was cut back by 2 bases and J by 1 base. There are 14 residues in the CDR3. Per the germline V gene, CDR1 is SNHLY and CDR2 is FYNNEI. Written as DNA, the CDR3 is TGTGCCAGCAGTGAAAGACAGGGGAACACTGAAGCTTTCTTT. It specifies CASSERQGNTEAFF. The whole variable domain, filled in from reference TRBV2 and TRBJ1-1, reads EPEVTQTPSHQVTQMGQEVILRCVPISNHLYFYWYRQILGQKVEFLVSFYNNEISEKSEIFDDQFSVERPDGSNFTLKIRSTKLEDSAMYFCASSERQGNTEAFFGQGTRLTVV.

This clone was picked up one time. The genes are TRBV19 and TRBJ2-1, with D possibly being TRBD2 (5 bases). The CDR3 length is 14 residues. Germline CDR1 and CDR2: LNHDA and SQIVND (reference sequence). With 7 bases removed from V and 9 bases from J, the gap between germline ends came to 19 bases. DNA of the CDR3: TGTGCCAGTAAAACCTCCGGACTCCTTGGTGAGCAGTTCTTC. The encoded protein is CASKTSGLLGEQFF.

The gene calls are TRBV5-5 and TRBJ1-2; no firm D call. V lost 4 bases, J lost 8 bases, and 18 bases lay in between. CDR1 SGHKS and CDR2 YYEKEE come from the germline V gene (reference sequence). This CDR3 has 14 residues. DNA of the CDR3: TGTGCCAGCAGCCTTAATCGAGAGGGAGGAGGCTACACCTTC. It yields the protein CASSLNREGGGYTF.

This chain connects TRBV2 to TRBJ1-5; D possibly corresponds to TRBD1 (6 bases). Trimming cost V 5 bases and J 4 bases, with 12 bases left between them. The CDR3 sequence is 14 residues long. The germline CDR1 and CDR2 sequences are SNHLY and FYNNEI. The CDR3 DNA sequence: TGTGCCAGCAGTAGGGACAACCCGAATCAGCCCCAGCATTTT. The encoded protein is CASSRDNPNQPQHF. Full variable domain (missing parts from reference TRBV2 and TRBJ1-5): EPEVTQTPSHQVTQMGQEVILRCVPISNHLYFYWYRQILGQKVEFLVSFYNNEISEKSEIFDDQFSVERPDGSNFTLKIRSTKLEDSAMYFCASSRDNPNQPQHFGDGTRLSIL.

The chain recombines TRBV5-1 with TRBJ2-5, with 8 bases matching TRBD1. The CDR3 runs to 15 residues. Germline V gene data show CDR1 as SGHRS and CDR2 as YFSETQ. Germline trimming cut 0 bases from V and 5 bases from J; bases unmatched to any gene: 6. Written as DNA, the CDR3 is TGCGCCAGCAGCTTGGTTGGCAGGGGGCGGGAGACCCAGTACTTC. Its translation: CASSLVGRGRETQYF.

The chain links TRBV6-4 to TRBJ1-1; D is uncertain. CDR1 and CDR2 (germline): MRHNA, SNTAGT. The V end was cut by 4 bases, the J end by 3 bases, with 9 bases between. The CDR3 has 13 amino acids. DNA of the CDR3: TGTGCCAGCAGTGTTAGATGGGACACTGAAGCTTTCTTT. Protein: CASSVRWDTEAFF.

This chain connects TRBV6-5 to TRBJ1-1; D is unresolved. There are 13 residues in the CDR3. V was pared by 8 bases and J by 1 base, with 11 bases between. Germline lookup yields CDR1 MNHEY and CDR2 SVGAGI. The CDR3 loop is CASLGRKNTEAFF. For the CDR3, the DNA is TGTGCCAGCCTCGGGCGGAAGAACACTGAAGCTTTCTTT.

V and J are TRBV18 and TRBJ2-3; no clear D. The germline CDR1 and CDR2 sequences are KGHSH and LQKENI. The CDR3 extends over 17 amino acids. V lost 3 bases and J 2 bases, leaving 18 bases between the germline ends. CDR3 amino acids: CASSPSSSYGTTDTQYF. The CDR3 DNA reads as TGTGCCAGCTCACCGTCTTCAAGTTACGGAACCACAGATACGCAGTATTTT.

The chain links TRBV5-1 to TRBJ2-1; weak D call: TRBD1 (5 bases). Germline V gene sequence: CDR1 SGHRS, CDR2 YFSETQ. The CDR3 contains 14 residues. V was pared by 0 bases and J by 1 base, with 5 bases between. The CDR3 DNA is TGCGCCAGCAGCTTGGGACAGTCCTACAATGAGCAGTTCTTC. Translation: CASSLGQSYNEQFF.

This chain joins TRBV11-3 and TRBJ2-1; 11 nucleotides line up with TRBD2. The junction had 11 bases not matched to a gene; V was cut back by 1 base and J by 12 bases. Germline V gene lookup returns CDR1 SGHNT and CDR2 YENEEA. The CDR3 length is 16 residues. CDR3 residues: CASSLVPTSGGEGQFF. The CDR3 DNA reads TGTGCCAGCAGCTTAGTTCCTACTAGCGGGGGTGAGGGGCAGTTCTTC.

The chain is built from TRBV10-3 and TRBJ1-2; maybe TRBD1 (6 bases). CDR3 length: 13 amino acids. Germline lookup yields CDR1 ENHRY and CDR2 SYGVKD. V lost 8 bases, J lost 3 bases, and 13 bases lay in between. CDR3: CAIGGTPYYGYTF. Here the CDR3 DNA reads TGTGCCATCGGCGGGACACCCTACTATGGCTACACCTTC.

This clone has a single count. CDR3 DNA: TGCAGCGTTGGCAGGTTTAACTATGGCTACACCTTC. Translation gives CSVGRFNYGYTF. The rearrangement uses TRBV29-1 and TRBJ1-2; no clear D gene. Trimming removed 4 bases at V and 1 base at J, with 7 bases between. This CDR3 contains 12 residues. Germline V gene lookup returns CDR1 SQVTM and CDR2 ANQGSEA.

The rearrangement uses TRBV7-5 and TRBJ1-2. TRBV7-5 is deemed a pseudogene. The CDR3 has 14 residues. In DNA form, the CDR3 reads TGTGCCAGAAGCTTAGGGTGCCGGAGTCTCGGCTACACCTTC. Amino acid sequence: CARSLGCRSLGYTF.

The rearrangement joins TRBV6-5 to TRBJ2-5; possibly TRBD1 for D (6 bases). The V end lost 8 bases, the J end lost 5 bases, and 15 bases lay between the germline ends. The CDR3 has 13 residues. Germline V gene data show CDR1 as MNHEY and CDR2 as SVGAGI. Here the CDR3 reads CASCRARGETQYF. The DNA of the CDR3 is TGTGCCAGCTGTCGGGCTAGGGGGGAGACCCAGTACTTC.

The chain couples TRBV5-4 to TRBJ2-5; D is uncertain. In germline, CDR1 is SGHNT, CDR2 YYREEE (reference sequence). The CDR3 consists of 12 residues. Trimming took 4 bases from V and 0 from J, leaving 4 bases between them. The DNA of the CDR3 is TGTGCCAGCAGCGCAAACCAAGAGACCCAGTACTTC. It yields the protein CASSANQETQYF.

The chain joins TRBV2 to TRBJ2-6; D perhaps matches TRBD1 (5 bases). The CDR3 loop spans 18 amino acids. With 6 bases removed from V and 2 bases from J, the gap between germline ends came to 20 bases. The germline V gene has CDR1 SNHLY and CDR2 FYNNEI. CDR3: CASRNSGAKTAGANVLTF. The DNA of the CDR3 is TGTGCCAGCAGAAATAGTGGGGCGAAAACTGCTGGGGCCAACGTCCTGACTTTC.

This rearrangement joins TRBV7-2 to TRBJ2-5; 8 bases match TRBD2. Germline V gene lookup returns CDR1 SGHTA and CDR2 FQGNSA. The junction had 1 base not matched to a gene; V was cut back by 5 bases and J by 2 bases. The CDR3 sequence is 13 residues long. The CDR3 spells CASSRGGQETQYF. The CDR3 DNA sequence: TGTGCCAGCAGCCGGGGGGGTCAAGAGACCCAGTACTTC.

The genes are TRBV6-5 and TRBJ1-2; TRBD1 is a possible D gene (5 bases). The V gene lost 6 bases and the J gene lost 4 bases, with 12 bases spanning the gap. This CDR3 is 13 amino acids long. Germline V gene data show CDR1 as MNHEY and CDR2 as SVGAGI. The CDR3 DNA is TGTGCCAGCAGGGCAGGGTATGGCTATGGCTACACCTTC. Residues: CASRAGYGYGYTF.

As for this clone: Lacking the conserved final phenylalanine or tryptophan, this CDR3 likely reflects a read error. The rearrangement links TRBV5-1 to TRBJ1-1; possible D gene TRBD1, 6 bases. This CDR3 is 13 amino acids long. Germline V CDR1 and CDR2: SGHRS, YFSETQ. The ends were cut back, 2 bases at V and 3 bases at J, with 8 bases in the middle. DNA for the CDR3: TGCGCCAGCAGCTTATCAGGGGACACTGAAGCTTTCCTT. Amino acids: CASSLSGDTEAFL.

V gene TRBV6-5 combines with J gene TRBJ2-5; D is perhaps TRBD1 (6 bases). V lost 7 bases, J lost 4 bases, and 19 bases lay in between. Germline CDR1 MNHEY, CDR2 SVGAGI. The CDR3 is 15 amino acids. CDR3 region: CASIPNPPGVETQYF. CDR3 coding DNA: TGTGCCAGCATCCCAAACCCCCCAGGGGTAGAGACCCAGTACTTC.

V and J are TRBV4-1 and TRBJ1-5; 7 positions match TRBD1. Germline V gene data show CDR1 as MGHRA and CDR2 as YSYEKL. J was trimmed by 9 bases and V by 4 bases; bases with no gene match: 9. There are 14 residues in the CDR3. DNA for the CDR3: TGCGCCAGCAGCCGTATACAGGGGCTGGGGCCCCAGCATTTT. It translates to CASSRIQGLGPQHF.

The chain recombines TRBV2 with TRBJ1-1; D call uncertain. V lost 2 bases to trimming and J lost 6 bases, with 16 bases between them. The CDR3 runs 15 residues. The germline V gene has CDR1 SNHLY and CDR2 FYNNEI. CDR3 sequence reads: CASSEIFGGFSEAFF. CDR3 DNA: TGTGCCAGCAGTGAAATCTTTGGTGGTTTCTCTGAAGCTTTCTTT.

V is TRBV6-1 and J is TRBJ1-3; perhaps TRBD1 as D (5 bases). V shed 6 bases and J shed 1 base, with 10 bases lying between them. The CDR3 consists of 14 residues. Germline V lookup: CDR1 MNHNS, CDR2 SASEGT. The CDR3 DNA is TGTGCCAGCAGAAGACAGACTTCTGGAAACACCATATATTTT. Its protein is CASRRQTSGNTIYF.